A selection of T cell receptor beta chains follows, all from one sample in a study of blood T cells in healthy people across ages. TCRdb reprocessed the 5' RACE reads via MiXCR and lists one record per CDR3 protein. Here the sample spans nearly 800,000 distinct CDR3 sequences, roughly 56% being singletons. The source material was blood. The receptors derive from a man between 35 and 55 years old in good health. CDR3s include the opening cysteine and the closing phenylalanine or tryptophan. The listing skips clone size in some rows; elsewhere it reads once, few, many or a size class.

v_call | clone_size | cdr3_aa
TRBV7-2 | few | CASSSSQRTGGETQYF
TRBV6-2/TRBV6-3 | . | CASSYADTDSGANVLTF
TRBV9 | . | CASSPKRGTGGMQRTEAFF
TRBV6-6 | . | CASSYSGNSNYGYTF
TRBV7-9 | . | CASSKRGHWIYEQYF
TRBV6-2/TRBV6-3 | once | CASSPDGGAYEQYF
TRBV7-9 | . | CASSLVPQNYEQYF
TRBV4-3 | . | CVSSQTANTEAFF
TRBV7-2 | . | CASSQGGIEKLFF
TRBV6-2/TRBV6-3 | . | CASDFYGQGAGETQYF
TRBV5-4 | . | CASSLGRVGINTEAFF
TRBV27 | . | CASSYSLGYGYTF
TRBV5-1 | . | CAGSPQAGLAGVADTQYF
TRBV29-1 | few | CSAKTGGAGWGYTF
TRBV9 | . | CASSPVGARGEKLFF
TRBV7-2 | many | CASSEGGGGNYEQYF
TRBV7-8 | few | CASSLEGGHYEQYF
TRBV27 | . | CASSLSLWGNTEAFF
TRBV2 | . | CASSERAGGYNEQFF
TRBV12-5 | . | CASGARDNEQFF